The subject of this entry is one T cell receptor beta chain. This sample is drawn from a study of cytomegalovirus exposure and HLA in healthy donors. Looked up from germline, CDR1 is MNHNY and CDR2 is SVGAGI (reference sequence). The CDR3 runs to 14 residues. V was trimmed by 0 bases and J by 5 bases, leaving 7 bases between them. Using immunoSEQ multiplex PCR, the repertoire was profiled, and TCRdb retains in-frame clones only, with some absent. The sample shows approximately 82,000 clones, 90% to 95% of them seen only once. The chain links TRBV6-6 to TRBJ2-2, with D unresolved. Source material: PBMCs. This receptor was identified in a young woman in good health and CMV-seronegative. The CDR3 here is CASSYSRQTGELFF. CDR3 nucleotides: TGTGCCAGCAGTTACTCGAGGCAGACCGGGGAGCTGTTTTTT.